The 15 T cell receptor beta chains reported below all come from one sample, sequenced in a study of OX40 agonist ivuxolimab in advanced cancers. Produced via immunoSEQ multiplex PCR; TCRdb's table is partial and in-frame only. The table lists 55,000 to 85,000 clones, 75% to 90% of them singletons, with 0.95% to 1.5% in the top ten. This sample comprised CD4+ or CD8+ T cells sorted from blood, obtained in a trial of the OX40 agonist ivuxolimab. Source of these receptors: an adult with an advanced solid tumor such as melanoma, head and neck, liver or kidney cancer.

The J gene is TRBJ1-1, the V gene TRBV6-1; no firm D call. The length of the CDR3 is 13 residues. Germline CDR1 is MNHNS and CDR2 is SASEGT. With 0 bases removed from V and 6 bases from J, the gap between germline ends came to 8 bases. This chain's CDR3 is CASSEAGRSEAFF. In DNA form, the CDR3 reads TGTGCCAGCAGTGAAGCCGGACGCTCTGAAGCTTTCTTT.

This clone was recorded once. V usage is TRBV4-1 and J usage is TRBJ1-4; D uncertain. Trimming removed 2 bases at V and 6 bases at J, with 16 bases between. This CDR3 is 16 amino acids long. Germline lookup yields CDR1 MGHRA and CDR2 YSYEKL. CDR3 coding DNA: TGCGCCAGCAGCCAACCTGTTCAAGGTTCCGATGAAAAACTGTTTTTT. This encodes CASSQPVQGSDEKLFF.

This chain uses TRBV9 with TRBJ2-7; a weak D match, TRBD1 (6 bases). The CDR3 loop spans 15 amino acids. V lost 4 bases to trimming and J lost 0 bases, with 14 bases between them. Germline CDR1 is SGDLS and CDR2 is YYNGEE. The CDR3 sequence: CASSLSAGASYEQYF. Written as DNA, the CDR3 is TGTGCCAGCAGCTTATCCGCAGGGGCCTCCTACGAGCAGTACTTC.

This chain links TRBV7-2 with TRBJ1-3; no clear D gene. Per the germline V gene, CDR1 is SGHTA and CDR2 is FQGNSA. Trimming removed 4 bases at V and 2 bases at J, with 6 bases between. This CDR3 has 13 residues. CDR3 residues: CASSSNTGNTIYF. In DNA, the CDR3 is TGTGCCAGCAGCTCAAACACTGGAAACACCATATATTTT. Together with reference TRBV7-2 and TRBJ1-3, the CDR3 gives the full variable domain: GAGVSQSPSNKVTEKGKDVELRCDPISGHTALYWYRQSLGQGLEFLIYFQGNSAPDKSGLPSDRFSAERTGGSVSTLTIQRTQQEDSAVYLCASSSNTGNTIYFGEGSWLTVV.

V and J are TRBV11-3 and TRBJ1-1, with D maybe TRBD1 (6 bases). V was trimmed by 4 bases and J by 4 bases, leaving 13 bases between them. The CDR3 is made up of 14 amino acids. Germline V CDR1 and CDR2: SGHNT, YENEEA. Written as DNA, the CDR3 is TGTGCCAGCAGCTCAGGACCGACAGGCACTGAAGCTTTCTTT. This encodes CASSSGPTGTEAFF.

The J gene is TRBJ1-1, the V gene TRBV2, with 7 bases that match TRBD1. CDR3 size: 15 residues. With 3 bases clipped from V and 3 bases from J, the junction kept 7 bases outside the gene matches. The germline V gene has CDR1 SNHLY and CDR2 FYNNEI. The CDR3 sequence is CASSDVPGGDTEAFF. The CDR3 DNA reads TGTGCCAGCAGTGATGTGCCAGGGGGGGACACTGAAGCTTTCTTT.

This clone was picked up a small number of times. V gene TRBV9 combines with J gene TRBJ2-2, with 7 bases fitting TRBD1. In germline, CDR1 is SGDLS, CDR2 YYNGEE. The CDR3 consists of 15 residues. J gave up 5 bases and V 3 bases, and 7 bases lay outside the gene matches. The CDR3 sequence: CASSARQGGTGELFF. CDR3 nucleotides: TGTGCCAGCAGCGCTAGACAGGGTGGGACCGGGGAGCTGTTTTTT.

The chain joins TRBV6-6 to TRBJ1-4; maybe TRBD1 (5 bases). Deletions cut 10 bases from V and 7 bases from J, with 13 bases between. Germline V lookup: CDR1 MNHNY, CDR2 SVGAGI (reference sequence). CDR3 length: 12 amino acids. The CDR3 DNA reads as TGTGCCACCGGGACCGAAGTTGAAAAACTGTTTTTT. It encodes CATGTEVEKLFF.

The chain uses TRBV30 and TRBJ1-5; 8 bases map to TRBD1. This CDR3 has 16 residues. Germline V lookup: CDR1 GTSNPN, CDR2 SVGIG (reference sequence). The ends lost 1 base at V and 2 bases at J; junction bases unmatched: 7. The CDR3 loop reads CAWSARTGTGNQPQHF. In DNA form, the CDR3 reads TGTGCCTGGAGTGCGAGGACAGGGACAGGCAATCAGCCCCAGCATTTT.

The rearrangement joins TRBV9 to TRBJ2-3; possible D gene TRBD2, 7 bases. With 4 bases removed from V and 3 bases from J, the gap between germline ends came to 18 bases. The CDR3 loop spans 16 amino acids. Germline V gene sequence: CDR1 SGDLS, CDR2 YYNGEE. Here the CDR3 DNA reads TGTGCCAGCAGCTCCCACGGAGGGGGGGGTACAGATACGCAGTATTTT. This codes for CASSSHGGGGTDTQYF.

This clone was picked up a small number of times. This chain uses TRBV6-5 with TRBJ1-2; D possibly corresponds to TRBD1 (6 bases). Trimming stripped 5 bases from V and 10 bases from J, with 17 bases between. The CDR3 is 13 residues long. Germline-derived CDR1 and CDR2 are MNHEY and SVGAGI. CDR3 nucleotides: TGTGCCAGCAGTCCTACAGGGAAAGCCTACTACACCTTC. This sequence encodes CASSPTGKAYYTF.

This clone was detected only a few times. V usage is TRBV15 and J usage is TRBJ2-1, with 7 bases aligning to TRBD1. The germline V gene has CDR1 LNHNV and CDR2 YYDKDF (reference sequence). The V and J ends lost 1 base and 5 bases, in that order; junction bases with no gene match: 5. The CDR3 spans 15 residues. Here the CDR3 DNA reads TGTGCCACCAGCAGAGTTGGACAGGCCCACAATGAGCAGTTCTTC. Protein: CATSRVGQAHNEQFF.

The genes are TRBV5-1 and TRBJ2-3, with a tentative D call TRBD2 (6 bases). Germline V gives CDR1 SGHRS, CDR2 YFSETQ. With 2 bases removed from V and 5 bases from J, the gap between germline ends came to 15 bases. This CDR3 is 15 amino acids long. The CDR3 loop is CASSFGAGKGDTQYF. CDR3 sequence (DNA): TGCGCCAGCAGCTTTGGGGCGGGGAAAGGAGATACGCAGTATTTT.

The chain recombines TRBV19 with TRBJ2-3; 7 positions agree with TRBD2. The CDR3 extends over 15 amino acids. Germline lookup yields CDR1 LNHDA and CDR2 SQIVND (reference sequence). Trimming cost V 3 bases and J 2 bases; bases outside gene matches: 5. The CDR3 DNA is TGTGCCAGTAGTATGGAGCGGGGCCTCACAGATACGCAGTATTTT. Protein: CASSMERGLTDTQYF.

This chain joins TRBV6-5 and TRBJ1-3; D is unresolved. V was pared by 6 bases and J by 0 bases, with 6 bases between. Germline-derived CDR1 and CDR2 are MNHEY and SVGAGI. The CDR3 consists of 13 residues. The CDR3 spells CASRLSSGNTIYF. CDR3 bases: TGTGCCAGCAGACTCAGCTCTGGAAACACCATATATTTT.